This T cell receptor beta chain stems from a study of Ad26.COV2.S vaccination and SARS-CoV-2 variants. CDR3 length: 15 residues. The germline V gene encodes CDR1 MNHEY and CDR2 SMNVEV (reference sequence). V dropped 10 bases and J dropped 4 bases, with 22 bases sitting between them. TCRdb's table, derived via immunoSEQ multiplex PCR, lists solely in-frame clones and lacks some. The sample includes around 450,000 clones, around 90% of them seen just once. Treatment specified: some 20 received Ad26.COV2.S at low or high dose, single or two shots; 5 received placebo; per-sample allocation not given. Sampling took place 63 days after the first vaccine or placebo injection.

This chain joins TRBV27 and TRBJ2-5; tentatively, D is TRBD1 or TRBD2 (5 bases each). The source material was peripheral blood, sampled in a trial of Ad26.COV2.S vaccine versus placebo. This receptor was taken from a person between 18 and 59 years old who received the Ad26.COV2.S COVID-19 vaccine or a placebo. The CDR3 sequence: CATAVGGSTLETQYF. DNA of the CDR3: TGTGCCACCGCGGTTGGGGGTTCGACATTAGAGACCCAGTACTTC.